A single sample is the source of the 26 T cell receptor beta chains below, sequenced in a study of T cell responses to AZD1222 COVID-19 vaccine. Using immunoSEQ multiplex PCR, the repertoire was profiled, and TCRdb retains in-frame clones only, with some absent. In the table there are some 140,000 clones, more than 85% of which are singletons. This material consisted of peripheral blood, taken 28 days after the second AZD1222 dose. These receptors were taken from an adult who received the AZD1222 COVID-19 vaccine.

The rearrangement links TRBV10-3 to TRBJ1-1, with a weak D call TRBD1 (6 bases). The CDR3 spans 14 residues. V was trimmed by 4 bases and J by 6 bases, leaving 15 bases between them. Per the germline V gene, CDR1 is ENHRY and CDR2 is SYGVKD. As DNA, the CDR3 is TGTGCCATCAGTGGAACAGGGCCAGAAGCTGAAGCTTTCTTT. Translation gives CAISGTGPEAEAFF.

This chain uses TRBV19 with TRBJ2-6; D is possibly TRBD2 (5 bases). Germline values: CDR1 LNHDA, CDR2 SQIVND (reference sequence). Trimming removed 3 bases at V and 3 bases at J, with 15 bases between. This CDR3 region has 17 residues. CDR3 DNA sequence: TGTGCCAGTAGTATCCACGGAGGAGCTCTTGGGGCCAACGTCCTGACTTTC. Protein: CASSIHGGALGANVLTF.

This chain joins TRBV5-1 and TRBJ2-2; a weak D match, TRBD1 (5 bases). Trimming pared 2 bases from V and 1 base from J, leaving 6 bases between. This CDR3 is 14 amino acids long. Germline-derived CDR1 and CDR2 are SGHRS and YFSETQ. CDR3 DNA: TGCGCCAGCAGCTTTCAGGGGAACACCGGGGAGCTGTTTTTT. Protein product: CASSFQGNTGELFF.

V gene TRBV9 combines with J gene TRBJ2-7; TRBD1 or TRBD2 may be the D gene (5 bases each). The CDR3 consists of 15 residues. The V and J ends lost 4 bases and 0 bases respectively, with 14 bases between them. CDR1 SGDLS and CDR2 YYNGEE come from the germline V gene. CDR3 sequence reads: CASSLTWGSSYEQYV. The CDR3 DNA reads as TGTGCCAGCAGCCTGACCTGGGGGAGCTCCTACGAGCAGTACGTC.

This clone was seen a few times. The chain combines TRBV9 with TRBJ2-3, with D possibly TRBD1 on 6 matching bases. Germline V gene data show CDR1 as SGDLS and CDR2 as YYNGEE. The CDR3 loop spans 14 amino acids. V lost 4 bases to trimming and J lost 5 bases, with 14 bases between them. CDR3 sequence: CASSPWTTGDTQYF. DNA of the CDR3: TGTGCCAGCAGCCCATGGACGACAGGAGATACGCAGTATTTT.

V and J are TRBV19 and TRBJ2-3; 7 bases match TRBD2. Looked up from germline, CDR1 is LNHDA and CDR2 is SQIVND (reference sequence). The CDR3 extends over 17 amino acids. V shed 5 bases and J 2 bases; nucleotides not matched to a gene: 13. CDR3 protein: CASSSARGAGFTDTQYF. CDR3 coding DNA: TGTGCCAGTAGTTCCGCTAGGGGAGCGGGATTCACAGATACGCAGTATTTT. The full variable domain, with the rest looked up from reference TRBV19 and TRBJ2-3, is DGGITQSPKYLFRKEGQNVTLSCEQNLNHDAMYWYRQDPGQGLRLIYYSQIVNDFQKGDIAEGYSVSREKKESFPLTVTSAQKNPTAFYLCASSSARGAGFTDTQYFGPGTRLTVL.

The V call is TRBV19, the J call TRBJ2-2; TRBD1 might be the D (6 bases). CDR1 and CDR2 from the germline V gene are LNHDA and SQIVND (reference sequence). The CDR3 contains 16 residues. With 4 bases removed from V and 2 bases from J, the gap between germline ends came to 14 bases. As DNA, the CDR3 is TGTGCCAGTAGTACACTCCGGGACACCAACACCGGGGAGCTGTTTTTT. Its protein product is CASSTLRDTNTGELFF.

The CDR3 sequence: CSGTVGGITEAFF. The CDR3 coding sequence is TGCAGCGGGACGGTGGGGGGAATCACTGAAGCTTTCTTT. V and J are TRBV29-1 and TRBJ1-1; perhaps TRBD1 as D (5 bases). CDR1 and CDR2 from the germline V gene are SQVTM and ANQGSEA. CDR3 length: 13 residues. The germline V and J ends were trimmed by 7 bases and 4 bases, with 16 bases remaining between them.

The chain joins TRBV5-1 to TRBJ1-4; D uncertain. Germline V CDR1 and CDR2: SGHRS, YFSETQ. V was clipped by 1 base and J by 1 base, with 8 bases between them. The CDR3 is 15 amino acids. This CDR3 reads CASSLSGRTNEKLFF. In DNA, the CDR3 is TGCGCCAGCAGCTTGTCGGGGAGAACTAATGAAAAACTGTTTTTT. Complete variable domain (other parts from reference TRBV5-1 and TRBJ1-4): KAGVTQTPRYLIKTRGQQVTLSCSPISGHRSVSWYQQTPGQGLQFLFEYFSETQRNKGNFPGRFSGRQFSNSRSEMNVSTLELGDSALYLCASSLSGRTNEKLFFGSGTQLSVL.

The gene calls are TRBV20-1 and TRBJ2-7, with D possibly TRBD2 on 7 matching bases. The CDR3 covers 16 residues. V was pared by 3 bases and J by 0 bases, with 18 bases between. CDR1 and CDR2 (germline): DFQATT, SNEGSKA (reference sequence). The CDR3 DNA reads as TGCAGTGCTAGTTATGTGGGGGGGCGTAGCTCCTACGAGCAGTACTTC. It codes for CSASYVGGRSSYEQYF.

The J gene is TRBJ1-3, the V gene TRBV7-2; D is unresolved. CDR1 SGHTA and CDR2 FQGNSA come from the germline V gene. The V and J ends lost 1 base and 2 bases respectively, with 15 bases between them. This CDR3 region has 17 residues. CDR3 in DNA: TGTGCCAGCAGCTTAGAGGATCCCAGGCGGCCTGGAAACACCATATATTTT. Encoded protein: CASSLEDPRRPGNTIYF.

On this clone: Other DNA sequences in this sample translate to the same CDR3. The rearrangement links TRBV9 to TRBJ1-3; D gene unclear. V lost 2 bases, J lost 0 bases, and 6 bases lay in between. This CDR3 has 14 residues. The germline V gene has CDR1 SGDLS and CDR2 YYNGEE. This CDR3 reads CASSVLSSGNTIYF. The CDR3 DNA reads TGTGCCAGCAGCGTTTTAAGCTCTGGAAACACCATATATTTT.

The chain carries TRBV10-3 and TRBJ1-3, with D perhaps TRBD1 (5 bases). Trimming pared 2 bases from V and 0 bases from J, leaving 14 bases between. The CDR3 runs 17 residues. Germline-derived CDR1 and CDR2 are ENHRY and SYGVKD. The DNA for the CDR3 is TGTGCCATCAGTGAGAGGTCAGGGACCTACTCTGGAAACACCATATATTTT. It is translated as CAISERSGTYSGNTIYF.

V and J are TRBV7-3 and TRBJ1-4; no firm D call. The CDR3 is 15 residues long. The ends were cut back, 0 bases at V and 5 bases at J, with 10 bases in the middle. Looked up from germline, CDR1 is SGHTA and CDR2 is FQGTGA. This CDR3 is CASSLTGRMNEKLFF. The CDR3 DNA follows: TGTGCCAGCAGCTTAACAGGACGGATGAATGAAAAACTGTTTTTT.

The rearrangement uses TRBV4-2 and TRBJ2-5, with D possibly TRBD1 on 5 matching bases. The CDR3 contains 14 residues. Trimming stripped 1 base from V and 4 bases from J, with 10 bases between. Germline assignment: CDR1 LGHNA and CDR2 YNFKEQ. In nucleotides, the CDR3 is TGTGCCAGCAGCCAAGCCAGGGCGACAGAGACCCAGTACTTC. As protein: CASSQARATETQYF.

This clone appeared a single time. Other DNA sequences in the sample encode the same CDR3. V is TRBV19 and J is TRBJ1-1; D possibly corresponds to TRBD1 (5 bases). Trimming cost V 2 bases and J 5 bases, with 12 bases left between them. The CDR3 length is 14 residues. In germline, CDR1 is LNHDA, CDR2 SQIVND (reference sequence). CDR3 DNA sequence: TGTGCCAGTAGTATAACGGGTCAGGGAACTGAAGCTTTCTTT. It specifies CASSITGQGTEAFF.

This chain connects TRBV19 to TRBJ2-1, with TRBD1 matching over 9 bases. Germline V gives CDR1 LNHDA, CDR2 SQIVND (reference sequence). The CDR3 contains 17 residues. Germline trimming cut 5 bases from V and 8 bases from J; bases unmatched to any gene: 16. The CDR3 reads CASSFPSPGDRAYEQFF. CDR3 nucleotides: TGTGCCAGTAGTTTCCCCTCCCCGGGGGACAGGGCTTATGAGCAGTTCTTC.

The V call is TRBV6-6, the J call TRBJ2-5, with a tentative D call TRBD1 (6 bases). Germline V gene lookup returns CDR1 MNHNY and CDR2 SVGAGI (reference sequence). V lost 0 bases, J lost 2 bases, and 13 bases lay in between. The CDR3 is 16 residues long. The CDR3 loop is CASSYSFGGQQETQYF. CDR3 nucleotide sequence: TGTGCCAGCAGTTACTCGTTTGGGGGCCAGCAAGAGACCCAGTACTTC.

The V call is TRBV25-1, the J call TRBJ1-3, with 10 bases fitting TRBD1. The germline CDR1 and CDR2 sequences are MGHDK and SYGVNS. The CDR3 covers 15 residues. After removal of 8 bases from V and 4 bases from J, the junction contained 8 bases not matched to a gene. DNA of the CDR3: TGTGCCAGCTCCCCGGGACAGGGGTCCGGAAACACCATATATTTT. Its translation: CASSPGQGSGNTIYF.

This clone ranks as medium-sized (0.01 to 0.1%). The chain uses TRBV11-2 and TRBJ1-1; D call uncertain. V gave up 6 bases and J gave up 1 base, with 15 bases separating them. The CDR3 totals 15 residues. Germline V gene sequence: CDR1 SGHAT, CDR2 FQNNGV. CDR3 in DNA: TGTGCCAGCAGTCCGAAGCTCGGACCGAACACTGAAGCTTTCTTT. It codes for CASSPKLGPNTEAFF.

V is TRBV19 and J is TRBJ1-1, with D maybe TRBD1 (6 bases). CDR3 length equals 14 residues. The V and J ends lost 5 bases and 0 bases respectively, with 10 bases between them. Germline assignment: CDR1 LNHDA and CDR2 SQIVND (reference sequence). The CDR3 here is CASSVGQMNTEAFF. CDR3 in DNA: TGTGCCAGTAGTGTCGGACAGATGAACACTGAAGCTTTCTTT.

On this clone: The same CDR3 is also encoded by other DNA sequences in this sample. The chain uses TRBV3-1 (or the pseudogene TRBV3-2) and TRBJ1-5; D may be TRBD1 (5 bases). CDR1 LGHDT and CDR2 YNNKEL come from the germline V gene (reference sequence). The germline V and J ends were trimmed by 2 bases and 3 bases, with 8 bases remaining between them. CDR3 length: 14 residues. The CDR3 DNA sequence: TGTGCCAGCAGCCAACGGGGGTCCAATCAGCCCCAGCATTTT. Protein product: CASSQRGSNQPQHF.

This chain connects TRBV13 to TRBJ2-5; D gene unclear. CDR1 and CDR2 from the germline V gene are PRHDT and FYEKMQ (reference sequence). V lost 1 base to trimming and J lost 2 bases, with 8 bases between them. The CDR3 covers 14 residues. The chain's CDR3 is CASSLVSEQETQYF. The CDR3 DNA is TGTGCCAGCAGCTTAGTCAGCGAGCAAGAGACCCAGTACTTC. The full variable domain, in which reference TRBV13 and TRBJ2-5 provide the parts outside the CDR3, is AAGVIQSPRHLIKEKRETATLKCYPIPRHDTVYWYQQGPGQDPQFLISFYEKMQSDKGSIPDRFSAQQFSDYHSELNMSSLELGDSALYFCASSLVSEQETQYFGPGTRLLVL.

This clone has a handful of counts. The chain combines TRBV5-5 with TRBJ2-5; TRBD2 agrees at 13 bases. CDR1 and CDR2 (germline): SGHKS, YYEKEE (reference sequence). The CDR3 is 16 residues long. After removal of 4 bases from V and 5 bases from J, the junction contained 8 bases not matched to a gene. The CDR3 nucleotides are TGTGCCAGCAGCCAAGGACTAGCGGGGGCCTGGGAGACCCAGTACTTC. It codes for CASSQGLAGAWETQYF.

CDR3 sequence reads: CASSPRRRIPHYYNEQFF. The CDR3 DNA sequence: TGTGCCAGCAGCCCCCGGAGGAGGATCCCCCACTACTACAATGAGCAGTTCTTC. The chain is built from TRBV14 and TRBJ2-1; TRBD2 is a possible D gene (5 bases). The ends were cut back, 4 bases at V and 3 bases at J, with 22 bases in the middle. The length of the CDR3 is 18 residues. Germline values: CDR1 SGHDN, CDR2 FVKESK.

The CDR3 protein is CASSVSVQGARNTIYF. CDR3 bases: TGTGCCAGCAGTGTTTCAGTCCAGGGGGCACGAAACACCATATATTTT. The chain couples TRBV6-1 to TRBJ1-3, with TRBD1 matching 8 bases. The CDR3 sequence is 16 residues long. The V and J ends lost 4 bases and 5 bases, in that order; junction bases with no gene match: 10. Germline-derived CDR1 and CDR2 are MNHNS and SASEGT.